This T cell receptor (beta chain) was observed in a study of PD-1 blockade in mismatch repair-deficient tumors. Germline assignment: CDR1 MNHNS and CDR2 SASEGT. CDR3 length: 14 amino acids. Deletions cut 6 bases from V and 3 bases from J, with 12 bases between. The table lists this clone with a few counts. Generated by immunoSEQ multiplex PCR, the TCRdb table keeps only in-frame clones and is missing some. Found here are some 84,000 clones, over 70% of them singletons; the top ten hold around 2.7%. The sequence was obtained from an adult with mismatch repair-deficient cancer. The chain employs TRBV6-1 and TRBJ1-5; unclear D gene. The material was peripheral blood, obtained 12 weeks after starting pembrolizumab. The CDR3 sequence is CASRHVGNNQPQHF. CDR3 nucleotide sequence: TGTGCCAGCAGACACGTAGGAAACAATCAGCCCCAGCATTTT.